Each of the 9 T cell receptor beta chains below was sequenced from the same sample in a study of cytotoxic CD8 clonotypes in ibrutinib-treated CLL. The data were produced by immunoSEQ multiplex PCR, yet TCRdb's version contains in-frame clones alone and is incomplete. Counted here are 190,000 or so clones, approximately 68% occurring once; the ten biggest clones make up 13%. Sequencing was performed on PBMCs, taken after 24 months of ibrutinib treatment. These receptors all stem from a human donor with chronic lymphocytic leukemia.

The CDR3 reads CASRFGLYNEQFF. The CDR3 DNA follows: TGTGCCAGCAGGTTCGGACTCTACAATGAGCAGTTCTTC. The gene calls are TRBV6-5 and TRBJ2-1, with TRBD2 as a possible D gene (5 bases). V was clipped by 6 bases and J by 3 bases, with 9 bases between them. The V gene's germline CDR1 is MNHEY and CDR2 SVGAGI. The CDR3 consists of 13 residues.

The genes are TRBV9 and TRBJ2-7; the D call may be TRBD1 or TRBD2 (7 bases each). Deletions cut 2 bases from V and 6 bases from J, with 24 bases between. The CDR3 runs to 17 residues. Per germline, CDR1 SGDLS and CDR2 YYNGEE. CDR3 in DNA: TGTGCCAGCAGCGTTCTACCGGAGACAGGGAGGGACTCCGAGCAGTACTTC. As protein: CASSVLPETGRDSEQYF.

The CDR3 nucleotides are TGTGCCAGCAGCTTAGCAGGGCTGTACCAAGAGACCCAGTACTTC. It yields the protein CASSLAGLYQETQYF. V and J are TRBV7-2 and TRBJ2-5; D remains ambiguous. Germline V CDR1 and CDR2: SGHTA, FQGNSA. The ends were cut back, 0 bases at V and 0 bases at J, with 8 bases in the middle. The CDR3 is 15 amino acids.

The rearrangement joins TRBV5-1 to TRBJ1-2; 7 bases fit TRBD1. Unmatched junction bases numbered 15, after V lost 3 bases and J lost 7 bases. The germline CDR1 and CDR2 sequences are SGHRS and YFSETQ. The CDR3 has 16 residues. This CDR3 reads CASSWGISRDSGGYTF. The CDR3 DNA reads TGCGCCAGCAGCTGGGGTATATCTAGGGACAGCGGTGGCTACACCTTC. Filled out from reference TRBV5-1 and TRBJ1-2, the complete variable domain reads KAGVTQTPRYLIKTRGQQVTLSCSPISGHRSVSWYQQTPGQGLQFLFEYFSETQRNKGNFPGRFSGRQFSNSRSEMNVSTLELGDSALYLCASSWGISRDSGGYTFGSGTRLTVV.

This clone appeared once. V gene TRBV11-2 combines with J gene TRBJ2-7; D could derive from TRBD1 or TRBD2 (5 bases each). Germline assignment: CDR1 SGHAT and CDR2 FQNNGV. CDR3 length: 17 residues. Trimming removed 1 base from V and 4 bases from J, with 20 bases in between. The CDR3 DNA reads TGTGCCAGCAGCTTAGGACCCTGGGACCGAGAATCTTACGAGCAGTACTTC. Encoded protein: CASSLGPWDRESYEQYF.

The CDR3 bases are TGTGCCAGTAGTACCCCTAGCGGGAGGGCCATCGGGGAGCTGTTTTTT. Its protein is CASSTPSGRAIGELFF. The genes are TRBV19 and TRBJ2-2; TRBD2 matches at 12 bases. Germline values: CDR1 LNHDA, CDR2 SQIVND (reference sequence). J lost 7 bases, V lost 4 bases, and 7 bases had no gene match. CDR3 length: 16 amino acids.

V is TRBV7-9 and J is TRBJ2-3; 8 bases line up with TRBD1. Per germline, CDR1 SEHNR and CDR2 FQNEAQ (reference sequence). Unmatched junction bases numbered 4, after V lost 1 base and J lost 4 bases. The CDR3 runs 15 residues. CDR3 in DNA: TGTGCCAGCAGCTTAGAGGGGACAGGTCCAGATACGCAGTATTTT. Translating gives CASSLEGTGPDTQYF.

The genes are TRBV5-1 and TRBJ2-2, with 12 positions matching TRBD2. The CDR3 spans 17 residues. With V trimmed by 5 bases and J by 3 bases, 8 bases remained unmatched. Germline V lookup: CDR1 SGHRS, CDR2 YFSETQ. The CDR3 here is CASRGLAGMRHTGELFF. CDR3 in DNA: TGCGCCAGCAGAGGACTAGCGGGAATGAGGCACACCGGGGAGCTGTTTTTT. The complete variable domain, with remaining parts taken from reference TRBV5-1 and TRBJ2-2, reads KAGVTQTPRYLIKTRGQQVTLSCSPISGHRSVSWYQQTPGQGLQFLFEYFSETQRNKGNFPGRFSGRQFSNSRSEMNVSTLELGDSALYLCASRGLAGMRHTGELFFGEGSRLTVL.

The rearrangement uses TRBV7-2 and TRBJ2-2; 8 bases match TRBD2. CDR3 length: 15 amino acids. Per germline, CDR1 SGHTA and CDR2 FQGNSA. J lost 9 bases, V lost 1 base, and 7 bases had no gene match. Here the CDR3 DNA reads TGTGCCAGCAGCTTAGGCGCGGGAGGACCCTGGGAGCTGTTTTTT. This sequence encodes CASSLGAGGPWELFF.